This entry lists 25 T cell receptor beta chains sequenced from one sample in a study of T cell responses to AZD1222 COVID-19 vaccine. The data were produced by immunoSEQ multiplex PCR, yet TCRdb's version contains in-frame clones alone and is incomplete. The sample carries around 110,000 clones, 75% to 95% recorded once. Source: peripheral blood, taken 28 days after the second AZD1222 dose. These receptors were collected from an adult who received the AZD1222 COVID-19 vaccine.

The chain combines TRBV19 with TRBJ1-2; D may be TRBD1 (5 bases). Germline V gene lookup returns CDR1 LNHDA and CDR2 SQIVND (reference sequence). The CDR3 has 14 amino acids. Deletions cut 7 bases from V and 0 bases from J, with 12 bases between. CDR3 sequence reads: CASKQTATNYGYTF. The CDR3, as DNA: TGTGCCAGTAAACAGACAGCCACTAACTATGGCTACACCTTC.

This clone has a handful of counts. The rearrangement links TRBV14 to TRBJ2-1; 10 bases line up with TRBD1. Trimming removed 1 base from V and 6 bases from J; junction bases left unmatched: 3. The CDR3 contains 15 residues. The germline CDR1 and CDR2 sequences are SGHDN and FVKESK. CDR3 loop: CASSQVTGGINEQFF. CDR3 DNA: TGTGCCAGCAGCCAAGTGACAGGGGGCATCAATGAGCAGTTCTTC.

V usage is TRBV6-4 and J usage is TRBJ1-1; D gene uncertain. The germline V and J ends were trimmed by 3 bases and 1 base, with 6 bases remaining between them. CDR1 is MRHNA, CDR2 SNTAGT, per germline. The CDR3 has 13 amino acids. The CDR3 coding sequence is TGTGCCAGCAGTGAGGCAGGGAACACTGAAGCTTTCTTT. Translating it yields CASSEAGNTEAFF.

This clone was detected only a few times. The chain has TRBV7-9 and TRBJ1-1; TRBD1 aligns across 8 bases. V shed 4 bases and J 5 bases; nucleotides not matched to a gene: 6. The CDR3 sequence is 14 residues long. The germline gives CDR1 SEHNR, CDR2 FQNEAQ (reference sequence). The CDR3 region is CASSSTGGRTEAFF. The DNA for the CDR3 is TGTGCCAGCAGCTCCACAGGGGGAAGGACTGAAGCTTTCTTT.

This rearrangement joins TRBV9 to TRBJ2-7; 9 nucleotides line up with TRBD2. From germline, CDR1 is SGDLS and CDR2 YYNGEE. This CDR3 is built from 15 residues. After removal of 9 bases from V and 2 bases from J, the junction contained 12 bases not matched to a gene. The CDR3, as DNA: TGTGCCACCCGTTTACTAGCGGGTGATACCTACGAGCAGTACTTC. Residues: CATRLLAGDTYEQYF.

This chain links TRBV28 with TRBJ2-3; D is possibly TRBD1 (7 bases). The CDR3 covers 14 residues. The germline CDR1 and CDR2 sequences are MDHEN and SYDVKM. V lost 7 bases to trimming and J lost 5 bases, with 16 bases between them. CDR3 sequence (DNA): TGTGCCAGCAAAGTTGCAGGGGGGCGAGATACGCAGTATTTT. Encoded protein: CASKVAGGRDTQYF.

In this sample, this clone turned up once. The chain couples TRBV2 to TRBJ2-3; 7 bases agree with TRBD2. V trimming: 8 bases; J trimming: 8 bases; junction bases outside the gene matches: 7. This CDR3 has 12 residues. CDR1 and CDR2 from the germline V gene are SNHLY and FYNNEI. CDR3 in DNA: TGTGCCAGCGGCGGGGGAGGGGCTACGCAGTATTTT. Encoded protein: CASGGGGATQYF.

In its sample, this clone was seen a few times. This chain connects TRBV12-3 or TRBV12-4 to TRBJ1-2, with D possibly being TRBD1 (6 bases). CDR3 length: 13 residues. Trimming cost V 5 bases and J 6 bases, with 13 bases left between them. The CDR3 here is CASSLTRQDGYTF. CDR3 nucleotides: TGTGCCAGCAGTCTTACCCGACAGGATGGCTACACCTTC.

This clone was recorded only once. V usage is TRBV28 and J usage is TRBJ2-5; D is uncertain. CDR3 length: 10 residues. The germline V gene encodes CDR1 MDHEN and CDR2 SYDVKM. The V end lost 6 bases, the J end lost 3 bases, and 2 bases lay between the germline ends. Here the CDR3 DNA reads TGTGCCAGCAGCGAAGAGACCCAGTACTTC. Amino acid sequence: CASSEETQYF.

The V gene is TRBV5-1, the J gene TRBJ2-2, with 7 bases matching TRBD1. This CDR3 is built from 15 residues. CDR1 and CDR2 (germline): SGHRS, YFSETQ. The V segment lost 4 bases and the J segment 1 base; nucleotides outside the gene matches: 4. CDR3 nucleotide sequence: TGCGCCAGCAGCGTGGGACAGCGGAACACCGGGGAGCTGTTTTTT. Its protein is CASSVGQRNTGELFF.

The J gene is TRBJ1-4, the V gene TRBV28; 7 positions match TRBD1. From germline, CDR1 is MDHEN and CDR2 SYDVKM. The V and J ends lost 5 bases and 0 bases, in that order; junction bases with no gene match: 3. This CDR3 region has 15 residues. The CDR3 sequence is CASSGGTATNEKLFF. Here the CDR3 DNA reads TGTGCCAGCAGTGGGGGGACAGCAACTAATGAAAAACTGTTTTTT.

The V gene is TRBV2, the J gene TRBJ2-7; D gene ambiguous. Germline values: CDR1 SNHLY, CDR2 FYNNEI. The V and J ends lost 5 bases and 2 bases respectively, with 7 bases between them. This CDR3 has 12 residues. The CDR3 region has the DNA TGTGCCAGCAGTAGCGTCCCCTACGAGCAGTACTTC. Translation gives CASSSVPYEQYF. The variable domain in full, with the rest retrieved from reference TRBV2 and TRBJ2-7, is EPEVTQTPSHQVTQMGQEVILRCVPISNHLYFYWYRQILGQKVEFLVSFYNNEISEKSEIFDDQFSVERPDGSNFTLKIRSTKLEDSAMYFCASSSVPYEQYFGPGTRLTVT.

J is TRBJ1-5 and V is TRBV30; D call uncertain. V was pared by 0 bases and J by 4 bases, with 13 bases between. Germline lookup yields CDR1 GTSNPN and CDR2 SVGIG (reference sequence). There are 15 residues in the CDR3. The CDR3: CAWSVAPRGNQPQHF. The CDR3 nucleotides read TGTGCCTGGAGTGTGGCCCCTCGAGGAAATCAGCCCCAGCATTTT.

The J gene is TRBJ1-1, the V gene TRBV6-5; D possibly corresponds to TRBD1 (6 bases). This CDR3 region has 15 residues. V was pared by 6 bases and J by 5 bases, with 19 bases between. CDR1 is MNHEY and CDR2 is SVGAGI in the germline V gene. CDR3 residues: CASSVLQGVGTEAFF. The CDR3 DNA sequence: TGTGCCAGCAGCGTACTACAGGGTGTGGGGACTGAAGCTTTCTTT.

The rearrangement joins TRBV3-1 (or the pseudogene TRBV3-2) to TRBJ2-7, with D unclear. CDR3 size: 14 residues. V was cut by 4 bases and J by 2 bases, with 12 bases left in between. The germline V gene has CDR1 LGHDT and CDR2 YNNKEL (reference sequence). The CDR3 DNA follows: TGTGCCAGCAGCCGTCCAGGAGCCCCCTACGAGCAGTACTTC. Protein product: CASSRPGAPYEQYF.

This chain links TRBV5-1 with TRBJ1-3; D call uncertain. The CDR3 has 15 residues. V was pared by 5 bases and J by 3 bases, with 15 bases between. CDR1 is SGHRS and CDR2 is YFSETQ in the germline V gene. CDR3 protein: CASSPTGNLGNTIYF. The CDR3 DNA sequence: TGCGCCAGCAGTCCTACGGGGAACCTTGGAAACACCATATATTTT.

The CDR3 sequence: CASSNGRAEAFF. The CDR3 DNA follows: TGTGCCAGCTCAAATGGGAGGGCTGAAGCTTTCTTT. The V call is TRBV18, the J call TRBJ1-1; D not certain. CDR3 length: 12 residues. V was trimmed by 5 bases and J by 6 bases, leaving 10 bases between them. The germline V gene has CDR1 KGHSH and CDR2 LQKENI.

V is TRBV4-1 and J is TRBJ2-7; 9 positions match TRBD2. J lost 5 bases, V lost 8 bases, and 10 bases had no gene match. This CDR3 contains 14 residues. Germline CDR1 and CDR2: MGHRA and YSYEKL. The CDR3 here is CASGEVAGENEQYF. In nucleotides, the CDR3 is TGCGCCAGCGGGGAGGTAGCGGGAGAAAACGAGCAGTACTTC.

This clone appeared a few times. This sequence joins TRBV15 and TRBJ1-5; D call uncertain. This CDR3 region has 16 residues. Germline CDR1 LNHNV, CDR2 YYDKDF (reference sequence). V was shortened by 0 bases and J by 4 bases, with 13 bases between the two germline ends. The CDR3 DNA follows: TGTGCCACCAGCAGAGATATCGTAGATCGAAATCAGCCCCAGCATTTT. Translation gives CATSRDIVDRNQPQHF.

The chain combines TRBV11-2 with TRBJ1-2; TRBD1 might be the D (6 bases). The CDR3 has 14 amino acids. Germline CDR1 and CDR2: SGHAT and FQNNGV. The ends were cut back, 1 base at V and 3 bases at J, with 9 bases in the middle. The CDR3 spells CASSLGTGHYGYTF. CDR3 DNA sequence: TGTGCCAGCAGCTTAGGAACAGGGCACTATGGCTACACCTTC.

The rearrangement uses TRBV5-6 and TRBJ1-1; D is ambiguous. Per the germline V gene, CDR1 is SGHDT and CDR2 is YYEEEE. Deletions cut 1 base from V and 1 base from J, with 8 bases between. There are 14 residues in the CDR3. The CDR3 region has the DNA TGTGCCAGCAGCTTGAATGGTGGGAACACTGAAGCTTTCTTT. The encoded protein is CASSLNGGNTEAFF.

The chain carries TRBV9 and TRBJ2-1; D is possibly TRBD2 (5 bases). The CDR3 runs to 11 residues. Germline assignment: CDR1 SGDLS and CDR2 YYNGEE. The V end lost 4 bases, the J end lost 10 bases, and 9 bases lay between the germline ends. CDR3 protein: CASSSSGEQFF. CDR3 sequence (DNA): TGTGCCAGCAGCTCTTCGGGGGAGCAGTTCTTC. Drawing the rest from reference TRBV9 and TRBJ2-1, the complete variable domain is DSGVTQTPKHLITATGQRVTLRCSPRSGDLSVYWYQQSLDQGLQFLIQYYNGEERAKGNILERFSAQQFPDLHSELNLSSLELGDSALYFCASSSSGEQFFGPGTRLTVL.

The chain joins TRBV19 to TRBJ2-1, with TRBD2 as a possible D gene (5 bases). Trimming left V 8 bases short and J 4 bases short, with 21 bases between. The germline gives CDR1 LNHDA, CDR2 SQIVND (reference sequence). This CDR3 region has 16 residues. The CDR3 reads CASGSDPGGGYNEQFF. CDR3 DNA sequence: TGTGCCAGTGGATCGGACCCCGGAGGTGGGTACAATGAGCAGTTCTTC.

The chain combines TRBV7-9 with TRBJ2-1; the match to TRBD2 covers 12 bases. CDR1 is SEHNR, CDR2 FQNEAQ, per germline (reference sequence). V dropped 4 bases and J dropped 7; count of bases not matched to a gene: 5. The CDR3 covers 15 residues. The DNA for the CDR3 is TGTGCCAGCAGCTCCATGACTAGCGGGAGAAATGAGCAGTTCTTC. It is translated as CASSSMTSGRNEQFF.

The chain links TRBV14 to TRBJ2-1; TRBD2 matches at 14 bases. J lost 10 bases, V lost 1 base, and 3 bases had no gene match. Germline lookup yields CDR1 SGHDN and CDR2 FVKESK. This CDR3 contains 15 residues. The CDR3 is CASSQGLAGGREQFF. CDR3 nucleotide sequence: TGTGCCAGCAGCCAAGGACTAGCGGGAGGGAGGGAGCAGTTCTTC.